This TCR beta chain came from a study of blood T cell repertoires in COVID-19. Background on the study: Specimens from acute and convalescent COVID-19 originated in the United States, Italy and Spain. PBMCs, B-cell-depleted T cells, or T cells were the source of the cDNA or gDNA that made up the material.

Per the original data handling: Amplification of reference gene primers provided the estimated nucleated cell counts. Repertoires were generated with immunoSEQ multiplex PCR, while TCRdb's copy carries only in-frame clones and drops some. V and J calls and clone size are those listed in that table; D and trimming were worked out from the DNA. This sample has approximately 490,000 clones; approximately 86% occur once, and the top ten carry around 7.9%. Symptom resolution, clearance, or two negative PCRs marked the recovered donors of Cohort 3. The sequence was obtained from a woman aged 60 to 75 who had recovered from COVID-19. Sequencing was done on a sample of PBMCs or T cells enriched from blood (not recorded which).

CDR3 nucleotide sequence: TGCGCCAGCAGCTTGTCCCAGGGGGCGCATACTGAAGCTTTCTTT. Its protein is CASSLSQGAHTEAFF. The rearrangement joins TRBV5-1 to TRBJ1-1; 8 bases fit TRBD1. Looked up from germline, CDR1 is SGHRS and CDR2 is YFSETQ. The CDR3 totals 15 residues. V lost 1 base and J lost 5; bases outside the gene matches: 7.